The 27 T cell receptor beta chains below all came from one sample that was sequenced in a study of CD8 T cells in ankylosing spondylitis. TCRdb called the 5' RACE reads again in MiXCR, with one record for every CDR3 protein. The profile shows 220,000 or so distinct CDR3 sequences, roughly 18% of them singletons. Overall study results and limits: What seemed typical of ankylosing spondylitis blood was a TCR beta motif built from several highly homologous variants.

These receptors have no identified antigens. Sequencing input: blood, either unsorted or a sorted T cell fraction (not recorded which). The receptors stem from a male donor with ankylosing spondylitis.

CDR3 bases: TGTGCCAGCAGCCCCATCGGGGGGGATACCGGGGAGCTGTTTTTT. Encoded protein: CASSPIGGDTGELFF. The chain has TRBV14 and TRBJ2-2; TRBD2 agrees at 8 bases. Trimming cost V 4 bases and J 5 bases; bases outside gene matches: 6. CDR1 and CDR2 (germline): SGHDN, FVKESK. This CDR3 comprises 15 residues.

This clonotype was observed at least ten times. The J gene is TRBJ2-1, the V gene TRBV12-3 or TRBV12-4, with 8 positions matching TRBD1. CDR3 length equals 13 residues. V shed 5 bases, J shed 6 bases, and the junction held 3 bases outside the gene matches. The CDR3 is CASSPGQVNEQFF. For the CDR3, the DNA is TGTGCCAGCAGTCCGGGACAGGTCAATGAGCAGTTCTTC.

In nucleotides, the CDR3 is TGTGCCAGCTCACCGAGGGACAGGGACGTGTTGGATACGCAGTATTTT. It translates to CASSPRDRDVLDTQYF. The chain carries TRBV18 and TRBJ2-3; TRBD1 matches at 9 bases. The junction had 10 bases not matched to a gene; V was cut back by 3 bases and J by 6 bases. The CDR3 extends over 16 amino acids. The germline V gene has CDR1 KGHSH and CDR2 LQKENI.

The rearrangement uses TRBV5-1 and TRBJ2-2; possible D gene TRBD1, 6 bases. This CDR3 is built from 14 residues. Per germline, CDR1 SGHRS and CDR2 YFSETQ. V lost 3 bases and J 3 bases, leaving 9 bases between the germline ends. CDR3 nucleotide sequence: TGCGCCAGCAGCTGGGACACCCACACCGGGGAGCTGTTTTTT. It specifies CASSWDTHTGELFF.

This clonotype has more than one count but fewer than ten. The chain has TRBV5-8 and TRBJ1-6; 11 nucleotides align to TRBD1. Germline V CDR1 and CDR2: SGHTS, YDEGEE. This CDR3 is 17 amino acids long. Trimming at V came to 4 bases and at J to 4 bases, leaving 7 bases not matched to a gene. The CDR3 protein is CASSDRTGGPYNSPLHF. CDR3 nucleotides: TGTGCCAGCAGCGATCGGACAGGGGGCCCGTATAATTCACCCCTCCACTTT. The full variable domain, rest sourced from reference TRBV5-8 and TRBJ1-6, is EAGVTQSPTHLIKTRGQQATLRCSPISGHTSVYWYQQALGLGLQFLLWYDEGEERNRGNFPPRFSGRQFPNYSSELNVNALELEDSALYLCASSDRTGGPYNSPLHFGNGTRLTVT.

There are a few counts of this clonotype. Mismatch with germline at one junction end may stem from a read error. The chain employs TRBV12-3 or TRBV12-4 and TRBJ1-1; D possibly corresponds to TRBD1 (5 bases). This CDR3 region has 15 residues. The CDR3 loop reads CASGLQAGTNTEAFF. The CDR3 DNA is TGTGCCAGCGGTTTGCAGGCAGGGACGAACACTGAAGCTTTCTTT.

This chain joins TRBV12-3 or TRBV12-4 and TRBJ1-2; D might be TRBD1 (6 bases). This CDR3 has 14 residues. The V and J ends lost 3 bases and 2 bases respectively, with 10 bases between them. The CDR3 DNA sequence: TGTGCCAGCAGTTTCGGACAGACAAACTATGGCTACACCTTC. It codes for CASSFGQTNYGYTF.

This clonotype has just a few counts. In DNA form, the CDR3 reads TGTGCCAGCAGCACGACGGGGGGACTGAAAGAGACCCAGTACTTC. This sequence encodes CASSTTGGLKETQYF. J is TRBJ2-5 and V is TRBV7-9, with TRBD2 identical over 7 bases. The CDR3 spans 15 residues. CDR1 and CDR2 from the germline V gene are SEHNR and FQNEAQ (reference sequence). V dropped 5 bases and J dropped 3; count of bases not matched to a gene: 9.

V and J are TRBV4-3 and TRBJ2-5; TRBD1 might be the D (6 bases). CDR1 is LGHNA and CDR2 is YSLEER in the germline V gene. The CDR3 spans 15 residues. Trimming removed 1 base at V and 2 bases at J, with 11 bases between. CDR3 residues: CASSQATGFQETQYF. Here the CDR3 DNA reads TGCGCCAGCAGCCAAGCAACAGGGTTTCAAGAGACCCAGTACTTC.

In this sample, this clonotype turned up a few times. The chain is built from TRBV29-1 and TRBJ2-1; D assignment may be TRBD1 or TRBD2 (5 bases each). V gave up 4 bases and J gave up 15 bases, with 16 bases separating them. This CDR3 region has 11 residues. Germline CDR1 is SQVTM and CDR2 is ANQGSEA. This CDR3 reads CSVGGPPAWFF. The CDR3 nucleotides read TGCAGCGTTGGGGGACCCCCTGCATGGTTCTTC.

This clonotype was observed a handful of times. The rearrangement uses TRBV7-8 and TRBJ1-1; 7 bases line up with TRBD1. V shed 0 bases, J shed 4 bases, and the junction held 5 bases outside the gene matches. CDR3 length equals 15 residues. CDR1 and CDR2 (germline): SGHVS, FQNEAQ. The DNA of the CDR3 is TGTGCCAGCAGCTTAGCCCCGACAGGGACCACTGAAGCTTTCTTT. Translating gives CASSLAPTGTTEAFF.

This clonotype was counted at least ten times. V and J are TRBV12-3 or TRBV12-4 and TRBJ1-5; possible D gene TRBD1, 6 bases. The CDR3 runs 14 residues. V shed 6 bases and J shed 5 bases, with 14 bases lying between them. The CDR3 DNA sequence: TGTGCCAGCAGCGAGACAGGTTCGCATCAGCCCCAGCATTTT. It translates to CASSETGSHQPQHF.

This clonotype was counted many times. The chain is built from TRBV5-6 and TRBJ1-3; 7 bases align to TRBD1. In germline, CDR1 is SGHDT, CDR2 YYEEEE. After removal of 4 bases from V and 2 bases from J, the junction contained 3 bases not matched to a gene. The length of the CDR3 is 14 residues. The CDR3 region is CASSATGAGNTIYF. Here the CDR3 DNA reads TGTGCCAGCAGCGCTACAGGGGCTGGAAACACCATATATTTT.

At least ten counts were recorded for this clonotype. The chain couples TRBV12-3 or TRBV12-4 to TRBJ2-5; 12 bases agree with TRBD2. Losses at the gene ends were 5 bases for V and 5 bases for J; bases not matched to a gene: 3. This CDR3 comprises 14 residues. This chain's CDR3 is CASSRLAGVETQYF. The DNA for the CDR3 is TGTGCCAGCAGTCGACTAGCGGGAGTTGAGACCCAGTACTTC.

This clonotype showed up just once. The rearrangement joins TRBV2 to TRBJ2-7; D could derive from TRBD1 or TRBD2 (6 bases each). CDR1 and CDR2 from the germline V gene are SNHLY and FYNNEI. This CDR3 region has 16 residues. The germline V and J ends were trimmed by 3 bases and 0 bases, with 15 bases remaining between them. This CDR3 reads CASSEGPGAASYEQYF. CDR3 DNA sequence: TGTGCCAGCAGTGAGGGGCCGGGGGCCGCCTCCTACGAGCAGTACTTC.

The chain couples TRBV3-1 to TRBJ2-7; TRBD1 agrees at 9 bases. Losses at the gene ends were 4 bases for V and 2 bases for J; bases not matched to a gene: 9. Germline-derived CDR1 and CDR2 are LGHDT and YNNKEL (reference sequence). CDR3 size: 16 residues. The CDR3 loop is CASSPTTGTGPYEQYF. The DNA for the CDR3 is TGTGCCAGCAGCCCTACTACCGGGACAGGGCCCTACGAGCAGTACTTC.

This clonotype has ten or more counts. The rearrangement uses TRBV5-1 and TRBJ1-4; D not certain. With 4 bases removed from V and 0 bases from J, the gap between germline ends came to 13 bases. The germline V gene has CDR1 SGHRS and CDR2 YFSETQ. The CDR3 totals 16 residues. The CDR3 here is CASSTEYSPTNEKLFF. The CDR3 nucleotides read TGCGCCAGCAGCACCGAATACTCACCAACTAATGAAAAACTGTTTTTT.

The chain joins TRBV3-1 to TRBJ2-7, with D tentatively TRBD1 or TRBD2 (5 bases each). The CDR3 length is 15 residues. Germline CDR1 reads LGHDT; CDR2 reads YNNKEL (reference sequence). V lost 6 bases to trimming and J lost 0 bases, with 15 bases between them. CDR3 protein: CASRPSDGASYEQYF. The CDR3 nucleotides read TGTGCCAGCAGACCCTCTGACGGGGCCTCCTACGAGCAGTACTTC.

This chain connects TRBV27 to TRBJ1-1; D remains unclear. Germline-derived CDR1 and CDR2 are MNHEY and SMNVEV (reference sequence). The V end was cut by 9 bases, the J end by 6 bases, with 8 bases between. CDR3 length equals 10 residues. The CDR3 reads CARVPPEAFF. CDR3 in DNA: TGTGCCAGGGTTCCCCCTGAAGCTTTCTTT.

This clonotype was seen more than once but under ten times. The gene calls are TRBV7-6 and TRBJ2-2; TRBD2 agrees at 10 bases. With 4 bases clipped from V and 1 base from J, the junction kept 3 bases outside the gene matches. This CDR3 contains 16 residues. Germline CDR1 is SGHVS and CDR2 is FNYEAQ. The CDR3 DNA reads as TGTGCCAGCAGCTCAGGACTAGCGGAGAACACCGGGGAGCTGTTTTTT. Protein: CASSSGLAENTGELFF.

This clonotype has only a few counts. The chain links TRBV13 to TRBJ1-5; TRBD1 matches 7 bases. Trimming took 6 bases from V and 6 from J; bases not matched to a gene: 11. Germline-derived CDR1 and CDR2 are PRHDT and FYEKMQ (reference sequence). The CDR3 length is 15 residues. CDR3 sequence: CASSIRQGMSQPQHF. DNA for the CDR3: TGTGCCAGCAGTATTAGACAGGGAATGAGTCAGCCCCAGCATTTT.

V gene TRBV29-1 combines with J gene TRBJ2-2, with no clear D. Trimming took off 0 bases at V and 5 bases at J, with 7 bases between the two ends. In germline, CDR1 is SQVTM, CDR2 ANQGSEA. The CDR3 consists of 13 residues. This CDR3 reads CSVEDLETGELFF. DNA for the CDR3: TGCAGCGTTGAAGATCTGGAGACCGGGGAGCTGTTTTTT.

This clonotype came up a few times. The rearrangement uses TRBV4-1 and TRBJ2-4; D gene ambiguous. Germline values: CDR1 MGHRA, CDR2 YSYEKL. The CDR3 length is 16 residues. Trimming shortened V by 5 bases and J by 2 bases, and 16 bases separated the two germline ends. In nucleotides, the CDR3 is TGCGCCAGCAGCTCCCCCCCAGGAGATACCAAAAACATTCAGTACTTC. It translates to CASSSPPGDTKNIQYF.

V gene TRBV6-2 or TRBV6-3 combines with J gene TRBJ2-3; maybe TRBD2 (5 bases). The germline CDR1 and CDR2 sequences are MNHEY and SVGEGT. With 2 bases removed from V and 3 bases from J, the gap between germline ends came to 21 bases. The CDR3 length is 18 residues. CDR3 sequence (DNA): TGTGCCAGCAGTTACACCTCTATGGGAGTTCAAGTAACAGATACGCAGTATTTT. This sequence encodes CASSYTSMGVQVTDTQYF.

This clonotype was detected a few times. The chain combines TRBV27 with TRBJ2-3; D is tentatively TRBD1 or TRBD2 (5 bases each). This CDR3 is built from 12 residues. With 7 bases removed from V and 2 bases from J, the gap between germline ends came to 7 bases. The V gene's germline CDR1 is MNHEY and CDR2 SMNVEV (reference sequence). CDR3 in DNA: TGTGCCAGCACGGGGACCACAGATACGCAGTATTTT. Translated, it gives CASTGTTDTQYF.

This clonotype was counted many times. This chain links TRBV25-1 with TRBJ1-4, with D unresolved. Germline V lookup: CDR1 MGHDK, CDR2 SYGVNS. The germline V and J ends were trimmed by 8 bases and 7 bases, with 8 bases remaining between them. This CDR3 has 11 amino acids. CDR3 in amino acids: CASYSGEKLFF. The DNA of the CDR3 is TGTGCCAGCTACTCGGGTGAAAAACTGTTTTTT.

The chain links TRBV4-1 to TRBJ1-2, with 11 bases that match TRBD1. The ends lost 4 bases at V and 3 bases at J; junction bases unmatched: 4. This CDR3 region has 15 residues. CDR1 is MGHRA, CDR2 YSYEKL, per germline. CDR3 protein: CASSPRTGGHYGYTF. CDR3 nucleotides: TGCGCCAGCAGCCCCAGGACAGGGGGCCACTATGGCTACACCTTC.